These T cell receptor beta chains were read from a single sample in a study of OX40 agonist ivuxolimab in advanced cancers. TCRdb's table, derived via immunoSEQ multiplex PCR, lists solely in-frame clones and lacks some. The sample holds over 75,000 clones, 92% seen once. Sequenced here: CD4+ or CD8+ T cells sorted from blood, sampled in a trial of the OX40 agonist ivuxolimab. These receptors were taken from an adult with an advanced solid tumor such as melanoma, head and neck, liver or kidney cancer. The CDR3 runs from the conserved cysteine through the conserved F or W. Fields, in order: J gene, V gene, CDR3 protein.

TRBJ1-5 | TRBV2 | CASSPGQGVGQPQHF
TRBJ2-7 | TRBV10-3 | CATRTGFDEQYF
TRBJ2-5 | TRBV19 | CASSIPSTQTQYF
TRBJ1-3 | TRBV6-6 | CASRTPTQGRDTIYF
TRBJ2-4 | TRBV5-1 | CASSEGQGAVSENIQYF
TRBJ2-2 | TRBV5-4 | CASSLGQNLNTGELFF
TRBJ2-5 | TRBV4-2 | CASSPAGGKETQYF
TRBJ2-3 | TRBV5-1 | CASSRGGTKDTQYF
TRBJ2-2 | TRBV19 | CARQGGKAGELFF
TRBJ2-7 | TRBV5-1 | CASSLVPSGSEQYF
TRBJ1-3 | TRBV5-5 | CASSAGAGTGRSGNTIYF
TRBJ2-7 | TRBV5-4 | CASSLYLAGGAYEQYF
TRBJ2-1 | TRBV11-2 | CASSQGWTGGNEQFF
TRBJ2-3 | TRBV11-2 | CASSLRSGTSTDTQYF
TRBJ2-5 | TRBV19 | CASSEQGGETQYF
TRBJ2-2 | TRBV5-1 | CASSPGTYANTGELFF
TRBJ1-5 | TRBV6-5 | CASSRGLDSNQPQHF
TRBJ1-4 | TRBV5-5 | CASSSSVTLNEKLFF
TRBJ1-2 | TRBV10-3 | CAISEIAGGASMSGYTF
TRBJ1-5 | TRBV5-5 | CASSVGTGGGSQPQHF
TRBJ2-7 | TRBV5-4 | CASSLGGTGGILDEQYF
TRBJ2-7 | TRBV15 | CATSRDRGVSYEQYF
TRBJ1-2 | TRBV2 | CASRPGTTVYGYTF
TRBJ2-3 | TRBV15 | CATSRSGGGGTDTQYF
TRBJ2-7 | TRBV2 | CASLSLAGTGEQYF
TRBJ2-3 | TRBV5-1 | CASSSSGLGTDTQYF
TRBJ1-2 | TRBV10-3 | CAISESSGPGGYTF
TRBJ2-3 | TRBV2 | CASRLLAASTDTQYF
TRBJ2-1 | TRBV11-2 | CASSFGGLVPNEQFF
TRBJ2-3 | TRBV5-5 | CASSLAGLAGGRSSTDTQYF
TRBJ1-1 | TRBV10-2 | CASGGGSEAFF
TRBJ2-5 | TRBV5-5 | CASGLSDVETQYF
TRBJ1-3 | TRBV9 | CASSVGGYGNTIYF
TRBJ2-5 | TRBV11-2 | CASSLGEGETQYF
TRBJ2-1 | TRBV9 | CASSGGYRAAQFF
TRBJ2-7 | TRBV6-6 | CASSYQGLNYEQYF
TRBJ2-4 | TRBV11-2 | CASSLDTPPGAKNIQYF
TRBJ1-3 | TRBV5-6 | CASSLRGARISGNTIYF
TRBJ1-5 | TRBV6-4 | CASSDTYRDKNQPQHF
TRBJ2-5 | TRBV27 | CASSPGDREETQYF
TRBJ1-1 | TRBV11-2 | CASSSGVKRLEAFF
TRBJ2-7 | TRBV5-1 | CASSLGASGNSYEQYF
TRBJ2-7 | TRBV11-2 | CASSPHAGGNEQYF
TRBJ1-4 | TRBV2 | CASSENRELGKLFF
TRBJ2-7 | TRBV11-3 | CASSLGGLTSGEQYF
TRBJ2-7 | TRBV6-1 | CASSEVGDEQYF
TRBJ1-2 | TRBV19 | CASKSGQTDYGYTF
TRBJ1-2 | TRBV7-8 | CASSTLDRDAHRYGYTF
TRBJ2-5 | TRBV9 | CASSQKRGQGETQYF
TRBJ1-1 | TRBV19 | CASRPPGRGNTEAFF
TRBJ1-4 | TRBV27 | CARTEKLFF
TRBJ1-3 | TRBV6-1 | CASSSGPSTGNTIYF
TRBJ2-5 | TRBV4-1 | CASSQGPVGETQYF
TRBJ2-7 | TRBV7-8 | CASSPWTGWEQYF
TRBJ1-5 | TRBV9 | CASSAQGFSNQPQHF
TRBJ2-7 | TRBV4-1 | CASSDDYKRDEQYF